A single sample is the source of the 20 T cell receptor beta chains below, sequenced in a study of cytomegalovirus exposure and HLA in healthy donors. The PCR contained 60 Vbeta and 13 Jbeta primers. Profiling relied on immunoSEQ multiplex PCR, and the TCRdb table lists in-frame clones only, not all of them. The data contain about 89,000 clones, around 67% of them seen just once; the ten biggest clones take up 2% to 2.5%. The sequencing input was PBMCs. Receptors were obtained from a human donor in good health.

Written as DNA, the CDR3 is TGTGCCAGCAGTTACCGAACGGGGAGCAATCAGCCCCAGCATTTT. It codes for CASSYRTGSNQPQHF. V usage is TRBV6-6 and J usage is TRBJ1-5; no definite D call. The CDR3 covers 15 residues. V shed 2 bases and J shed 1 base, with 9 bases lying between them. Germline CDR1 reads MNHNY; CDR2 reads SVGAGI (reference sequence).

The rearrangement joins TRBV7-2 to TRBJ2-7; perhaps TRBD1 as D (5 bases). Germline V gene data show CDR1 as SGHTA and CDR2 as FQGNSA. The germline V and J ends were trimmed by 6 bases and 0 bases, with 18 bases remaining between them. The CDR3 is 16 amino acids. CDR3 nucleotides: TGTGCCAGCAGGCCCGACAGACAGTCTCCCTCCTACGAGCAGTACTTC. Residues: CASRPDRQSPSYEQYF.

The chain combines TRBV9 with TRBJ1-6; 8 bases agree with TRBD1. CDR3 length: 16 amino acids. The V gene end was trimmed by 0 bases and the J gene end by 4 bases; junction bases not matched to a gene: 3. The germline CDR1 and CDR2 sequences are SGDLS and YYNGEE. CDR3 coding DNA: TGTGCCAGCAGCGTAGCACAGGGGGGATATAATTCACCCCTCCACTTT. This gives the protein CASSVAQGGYNSPLHF.

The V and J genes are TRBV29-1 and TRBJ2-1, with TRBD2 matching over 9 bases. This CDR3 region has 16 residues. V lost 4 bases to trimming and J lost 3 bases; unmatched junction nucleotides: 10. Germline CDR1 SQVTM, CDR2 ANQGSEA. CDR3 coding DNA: TGCAGCGTTGTCGTCGCTAGCGGGGACTTCTACAATGAGCAGTTCTTC. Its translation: CSVVVASGDFYNEQFF.

As DNA, the CDR3 is TGTGCCAGCAGCCGACTAGCGGGGGGTTTATACAATGAGCAGTTCTTC. This encodes CASSRLAGGLYNEQFF. This rearrangement joins TRBV5-4 to TRBJ2-1; TRBD2 agrees at 13 bases. V trimming: 4 bases; J trimming: 4 bases; junction bases outside the gene matches: 5. The CDR3 totals 16 residues. Looked up from germline, CDR1 is SGHNT and CDR2 is YYREEE (reference sequence).

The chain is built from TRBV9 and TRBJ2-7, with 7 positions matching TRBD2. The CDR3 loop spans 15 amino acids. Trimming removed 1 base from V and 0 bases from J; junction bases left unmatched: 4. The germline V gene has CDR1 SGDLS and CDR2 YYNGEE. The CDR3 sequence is CASSVSGASSYEQYF. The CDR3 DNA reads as TGTGCCAGCAGCGTAAGCGGGGCCAGCTCCTACGAGCAGTACTTC.

CDR3 in DNA: TGTGCCAGTGTAAGGACAGGGGGCCAGAAGACTGAAGCTTTCTTT. This translates into CASVRTGGQKTEAFF. The V and J genes are TRBV19 and TRBJ1-1, with TRBD1 matching 11 bases. CDR1 is LNHDA, CDR2 SQIVND, per germline (reference sequence). The V and J ends lost 8 bases and 5 bases, in that order; junction bases with no gene match: 10. CDR3 length: 15 residues.

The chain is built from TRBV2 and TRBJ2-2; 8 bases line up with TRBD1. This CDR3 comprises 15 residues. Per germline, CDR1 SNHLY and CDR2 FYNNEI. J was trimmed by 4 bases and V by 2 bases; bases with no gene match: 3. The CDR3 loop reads CASSETDRVTGELFF. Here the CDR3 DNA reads TGTGCCAGCAGTGAAACGGACAGGGTCACCGGGGAGCTGTTTTTT.

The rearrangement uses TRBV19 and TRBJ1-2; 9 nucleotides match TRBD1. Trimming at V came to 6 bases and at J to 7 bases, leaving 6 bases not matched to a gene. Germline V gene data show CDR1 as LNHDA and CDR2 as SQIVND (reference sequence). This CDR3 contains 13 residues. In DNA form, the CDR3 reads TGTGCCAGTAGCGGAACAGGGGGCAGTGGCTACACCTTC. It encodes CASSGTGGSGYTF.

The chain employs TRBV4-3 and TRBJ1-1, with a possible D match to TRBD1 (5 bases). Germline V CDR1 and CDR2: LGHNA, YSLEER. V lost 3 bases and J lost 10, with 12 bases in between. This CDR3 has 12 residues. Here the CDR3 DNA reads TGCGCCAGCAGCCAGGGCAGGGAAGGAGCTTTCTTT. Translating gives CASSQGREGAFF.

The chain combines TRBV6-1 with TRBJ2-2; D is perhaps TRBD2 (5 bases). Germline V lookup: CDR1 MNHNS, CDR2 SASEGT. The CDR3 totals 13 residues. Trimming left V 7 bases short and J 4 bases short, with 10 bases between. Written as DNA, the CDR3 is TGTGCCAGCAACACGGGATCCACCGGGGAGCTGTTTTTT. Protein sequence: CASNTGSTGELFF.

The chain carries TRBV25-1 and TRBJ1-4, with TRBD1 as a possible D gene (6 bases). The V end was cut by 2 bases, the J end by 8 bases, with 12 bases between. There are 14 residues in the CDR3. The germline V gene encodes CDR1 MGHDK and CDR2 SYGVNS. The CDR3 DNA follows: TGTGCCAGCAGTGAACCGGGGGGCAAGGAAAAACTGTTTTTT. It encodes CASSEPGGKEKLFF.

CDR3 residues: CAWKLSVGGEPQHF. The CDR3 DNA follows: TGTGCCTGGAAATTGTCAGTAGGAGGAGAGCCCCAGCATTTT. V and J are TRBV30 and TRBJ1-5; no clear D gene. V was pared by 4 bases and J by 8 bases, with 18 bases between. Germline V CDR1 and CDR2: GTSNPN, SVGIG (reference sequence). CDR3 length: 14 amino acids.

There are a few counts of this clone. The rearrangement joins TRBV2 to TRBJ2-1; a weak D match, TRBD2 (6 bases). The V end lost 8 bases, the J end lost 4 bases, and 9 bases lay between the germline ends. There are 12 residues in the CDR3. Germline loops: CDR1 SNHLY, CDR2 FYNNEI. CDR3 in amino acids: CASWDFYNEQFF. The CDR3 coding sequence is TGTGCCAGCTGGGACTTTTACAATGAGCAGTTCTTC.

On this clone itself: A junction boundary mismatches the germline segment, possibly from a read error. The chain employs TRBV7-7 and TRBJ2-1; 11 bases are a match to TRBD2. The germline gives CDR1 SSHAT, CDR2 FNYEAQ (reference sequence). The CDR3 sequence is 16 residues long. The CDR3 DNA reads TGTGCTAGCAGCTTAGTAGCGGGGGGGCGGAACAATGAGCAGTTCTTC. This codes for CASSLVAGGRNNEQFF.

The CDR3 DNA is TGTGCCAGCAGCTCCAGGGGGCTGAACACTGAAGCTTTCTTT. It encodes CASSSRGLNTEAFF. V is TRBV5-4 and J is TRBJ1-1; TRBD1 matches at 8 bases. Germline-derived CDR1 and CDR2 are SGHNT and YYREEE (reference sequence). The V gene end was trimmed by 3 bases and the J gene end by 0 bases; junction bases not matched to a gene: 1. The CDR3 contains 14 residues.

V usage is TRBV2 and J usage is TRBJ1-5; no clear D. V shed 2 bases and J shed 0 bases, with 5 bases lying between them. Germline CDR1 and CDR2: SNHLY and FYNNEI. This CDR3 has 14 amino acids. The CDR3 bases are TGTGCCAGCAGTGAATACTCTAGCAATCAGCCCCAGCATTTT. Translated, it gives CASSEYSSNQPQHF.

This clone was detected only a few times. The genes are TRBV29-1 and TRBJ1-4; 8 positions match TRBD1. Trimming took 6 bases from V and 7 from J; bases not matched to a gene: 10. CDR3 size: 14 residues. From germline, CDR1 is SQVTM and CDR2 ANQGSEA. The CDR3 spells CSVSTGGGSEKLFF. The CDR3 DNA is TGCAGCGTCAGTACAGGGGGGGGCAGTGAAAAACTGTTTTTT.

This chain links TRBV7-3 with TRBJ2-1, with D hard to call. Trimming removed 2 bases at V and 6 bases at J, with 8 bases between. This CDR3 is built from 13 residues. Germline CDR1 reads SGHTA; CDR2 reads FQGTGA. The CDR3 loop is CASSLDGFNEQFF. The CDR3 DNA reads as TGTGCCAGCAGCTTAGACGGGTTCAATGAGCAGTTCTTC.

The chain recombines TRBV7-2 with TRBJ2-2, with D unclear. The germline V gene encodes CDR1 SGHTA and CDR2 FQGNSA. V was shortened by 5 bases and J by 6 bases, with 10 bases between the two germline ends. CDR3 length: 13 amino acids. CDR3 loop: CASSRFLAGELFF. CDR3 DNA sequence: TGTGCCAGCAGCCGCTTCCTAGCCGGGGAGCTGTTTTTT.